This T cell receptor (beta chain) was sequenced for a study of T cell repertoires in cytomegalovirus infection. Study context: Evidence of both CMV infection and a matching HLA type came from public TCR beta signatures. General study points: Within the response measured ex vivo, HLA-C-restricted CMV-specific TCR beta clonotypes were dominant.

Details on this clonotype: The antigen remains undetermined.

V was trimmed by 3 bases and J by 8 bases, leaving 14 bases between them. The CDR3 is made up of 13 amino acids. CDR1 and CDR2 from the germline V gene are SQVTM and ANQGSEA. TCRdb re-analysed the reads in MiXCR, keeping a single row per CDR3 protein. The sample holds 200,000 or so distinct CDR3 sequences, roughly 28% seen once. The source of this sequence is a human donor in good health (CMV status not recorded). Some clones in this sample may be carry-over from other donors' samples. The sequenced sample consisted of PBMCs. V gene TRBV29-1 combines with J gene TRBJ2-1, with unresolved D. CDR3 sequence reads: CSVEWPRVDEQFF. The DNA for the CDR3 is TGCAGCGTTGAGTGGCCAAGAGTAGATGAGCAGTTCTTC.